These 20 T cell receptor beta chains originate from one sample sequenced in a study of T-cell reconstitution after alpha-beta-depleted transplantation in children (dated by TCRdb to between 2015 and 2016). Read against the paper, the sample's treatment or condition label means: allogeneic hematopoietic cell transplantation with graft depleted of TCRalphabeta T cells and CD19 B cells. Library creation used PCR. The data were produced on an Illumina HiSeq 2500. TCR library preparation used molecular barcoding, with unique molecular identifiers applied to normalize quantification of the TCRbeta repertoire. TCRdb itself trimmed the public reads at Q25 with fastp, ran MiXCR and retained productive beta chains. A single entry per CDR3 protein holds the most common genes and DNA from its merged rows. Recorded for this sample are around 490,000 distinct CDR3 sequences; around 10% of them occurred a single time. The leading ten clones occupy around 15% of the sample.

This specimen consisted of PBMCs, mostly from graft donor cells, obtained 180 days after TCRalphabeta/CD19-depleted stem cell transplant. The source of these receptors is a female patient aged 2-9 years who had a stem cell transplant for aplastic anemia, so the T cells may come from the graft donor.

This chain uses TRBV7-2 with TRBJ1-6; a weak D match, TRBD1 (5 bases). Trimming stripped 2 bases from V and 9 bases from J, with 20 bases between. The V gene's germline CDR1 is SGHTA and CDR2 FQGNSA. There are 17 residues in the CDR3. CDR3 nucleotide sequence: TGTGCCAGCAGCTTAAGGTCTGGGGCGAGGATGAGTTCACCCCTCCACTTT. Its protein is CASSLRSGARMSSPLHF.

This clonotype has a handful of counts. V gene TRBV6-1 combines with J gene TRBJ1-5; 7 nucleotides match TRBD1. The CDR3 runs to 15 residues. J lost 6 bases, V lost 6 bases, and 11 bases had no gene match. Germline CDR1 and CDR2: MNHNS and SASEGT. The CDR3 nucleotides read TGTGCCAGCAGCCCTACGGCAGGGGGAATTCAGCCCCAGCATTTT. Its protein is CASSPTAGGIQPQHF.

The V gene is TRBV10-3, the J gene TRBJ1-5; D is uncertain. The CDR3 is 13 residues long. The germline V gene has CDR1 ENHRY and CDR2 SYGVKD. Trimming left V 0 bases short and J 5 bases short, with 5 bases between. The CDR3 nucleotides read TGTGCCATCAGTGAGTCGGCAGATCAGCCCCAGCATTTT. Amino acid sequence: CAISESADQPQHF.

The CDR3 reads CASRRTGGTGNTIYF. The CDR3 nucleotides are TGTGCCAGCAGGCGTACAGGGGGCACTGGAAACACCATATATTTT. The chain recombines TRBV11-2 with TRBJ1-3; 9 bases match TRBD1. CDR1 is SGHAT and CDR2 is FQNNGV in the germline V gene. V dropped 6 bases and J dropped 2; count of bases not matched to a gene: 5. CDR3 size: 15 residues. Full variable domain (missing parts from reference TRBV11-2 and TRBJ1-3): EAGVAQSPRYKIIEKRQSVAFWCNPISGHATLYWYQQILGQGPKLLIQFQNNGVVDDSQLPKDRFSAERLKGVDSTLKIQPAKLEDSAVYLCASRRTGGTGNTIYFGEGSWLTVV.

The chain uses TRBV5-1 and TRBJ1-1; TRBD1 matches at 7 bases. The CDR3 extends over 16 amino acids. CDR1 is SGHRS, CDR2 YFSETQ, per germline. V trimming: 4 bases; J trimming: 3 bases; junction bases outside the gene matches: 12. The CDR3 DNA reads as TGCGCCAGCAGCGGAGGGACAGTTCCCGGGGACACTGAAGCTTTCTTT. Translated, it gives CASSGGTVPGDTEAFF.

In regard to this clonotype: One base away lies a much larger clone, so this may be a sequencing read error. V usage is TRBV29-1 and J usage is TRBJ2-6, with D perhaps TRBD1 or TRBD2 (6 bases each). Per germline, CDR1 SQVTM and CDR2 ANQGSEA. The CDR3 loop spans 16 amino acids. CDR3 region: CSVVDPGGSGANGLTF. The CDR3 nucleotides read TGCAGCGTTGTGGACCCCGGGGGCTCTGGGGCCAACGGCCTGACTTTC. Looking up the rest from reference TRBV29-1 and TRBJ2-6 gives the full variable domain: SAVISQKPSRDICQRGTSLTIQCQVDSQVTMMFWYRQQPGQSLTLIATANQGSEATYESGFVIDKFPISRPNLTFSTLTVSNMSPEDSSIYLCSVVDPGGSGANGLTFGAGSRLTVL.

The CDR3 nucleotides read TGCGCCAGCAGCTTGGAAGGCCCTTCCTATGGCTACACCTTC. Translating gives CASSLEGPSYGYTF. The chain uses TRBV5-1 and TRBJ1-2, with D unresolved. Trimming removed 0 bases from V and 4 bases from J, with 10 bases in between. The CDR3 totals 14 residues. Germline V gives CDR1 SGHRS, CDR2 YFSETQ. Looking up the rest from reference TRBV5-1 and TRBJ1-2 gives the full variable domain: KAGVTQTPRYLIKTRGQQVTLSCSPISGHRSVSWYQQTPGQGLQFLFEYFSETQRNKGNFPGRFSGRQFSNSRSEMNVSTLELGDSALYLCASSLEGPSYGYTFGSGTRLTVV.

The chain employs TRBV19 and TRBJ2-3; unclear D gene. Trimming stripped 6 bases from V and 0 bases from J, with 16 bases between. This CDR3 comprises 16 residues. Germline V CDR1 and CDR2: LNHDA, SQIVND (reference sequence). Here the CDR3 DNA reads TGTGCCAGTAGACGTGGACGTGGGCCTAGCACAGATACGCAGTATTTT. Amino acid sequence: CASRRGRGPSTDTQYF.

This clonotype came up a few times. This sequence joins TRBV11-1 and TRBJ2-4, with TRBD2 as a possible D gene (6 bases). This CDR3 is 18 amino acids long. The germline gives CDR1 SGHAT, CDR2 FQDESV (reference sequence). V was cut by 6 bases and J by 2 bases, with 23 bases left in between. The CDR3 DNA reads TGTGCCAGCAGGATGGGCGATCGGGGGAGCGTAACCAAAAACATTCAGTACTTC. Translation gives CASRMGDRGSVTKNIQYF.

This clonotype has more than one count but fewer than ten. The chain has TRBV5-6 and TRBJ2-1; perhaps TRBD2 as D (6 bases). Germline values: CDR1 SGHDT, CDR2 YYEEEE. There are 15 residues in the CDR3. Trimming stripped 5 bases from V and 4 bases from J, with 16 bases between. CDR3 protein: CASSWSSEIYNEQFF. CDR3 DNA: TGTGCCAGCAGTTGGTCTAGCGAGATTTACAATGAGCAGTTCTTC.

The chain couples TRBV27 to TRBJ2-7; TRBD1 aligns across 8 bases. V shed 2 bases, J shed 5 bases, and the junction held 11 bases outside the gene matches. This CDR3 is built from 16 residues. Germline V gene lookup returns CDR1 MNHEY and CDR2 SMNVEV (reference sequence). This CDR3 reads CASSLLGTGNPHEQYF. Here the CDR3 DNA reads TGTGCCAGCAGTTTACTTGGGACAGGCAATCCCCACGAGCAGTACTTC.

The chain links TRBV6-2 or TRBV6-3 to TRBJ1-2, with 7 positions matching TRBD1. Germline V gene data show CDR1 as MNHEY and CDR2 as SVGEGT. Trimming took 4 bases from V and 2 from J; bases not matched to a gene: 10. The CDR3 has 16 amino acids. CDR3 DNA sequence: TGTGCCAGCAGTTCCGCCCCCAACAGGGGCAACTATGGCTACACCTTC. This encodes CASSSAPNRGNYGYTF.

This clonotype occurred a few times. The rearrangement uses TRBV5-1 and TRBJ1-4, with no clear D. Trimming shortened V by 2 bases and J by 4 bases, and 3 bases separated the two germline ends. The CDR3 contains 12 residues. Per the germline V gene, CDR1 is SGHRS and CDR2 is YFSETQ. The DNA for the CDR3 is TGCGCCAGCAGCTTCCGTAATGAAAAACTGTTTTTT. Translated, it gives CASSFRNEKLFF.

This clonotype was recorded a few times. This rearrangement joins TRBV5-1 to TRBJ2-1; 8 positions match TRBD1. The junction had 7 bases not matched to a gene; V was cut back by 2 bases and J by 6 bases. Germline V gene data show CDR1 as SGHRS and CDR2 as YFSETQ. The CDR3 sequence is 15 residues long. The CDR3 nucleotides are TGCGCCAGCAGCTTTGGACAGGGCAGGGCCAATGAGCAGTTCTTC. Translated, it gives CASSFGQGRANEQFF.

This clonotype showed up just a few times. The V and J genes are TRBV18 and TRBJ2-3; D remains unclear. CDR3 length: 15 residues. The V gene's germline CDR1 is KGHSH and CDR2 LQKENI. Trimming shortened V by 2 bases and J by 0 bases, and 9 bases separated the two germline ends. CDR3 protein: CASSPREASTDTQYF. In DNA, the CDR3 is TGTGCCAGCTCACCAAGGGAAGCTAGCACAGATACGCAGTATTTT.

This clonotype was observed a few times. The chain carries TRBV28 and TRBJ2-7, with 9 bases lining up with TRBD2. This CDR3 is 15 amino acids long. J gave up 3 bases and V 7 bases, and 10 bases lay outside the gene matches. Germline CDR1 reads MDHEN; CDR2 reads SYDVKM. CDR3 nucleotide sequence: TGTGCCAGCACCCATAGCGGGAGATGGTACTACGAGCAGTACTTC. Its translation is CASTHSGRWYYEQYF.

The rearrangement links TRBV18 to TRBJ2-7; D is possibly TRBD1 (5 bases). V was cut by 4 bases and J by 6 bases, with 19 bases left in between. Germline CDR1 KGHSH, CDR2 LQKENI. CDR3 length equals 15 residues. CDR3 sequence: CASSLWGRAFGEQYV. CDR3 in DNA: TGTGCCAGCTCACTTTGGGGCAGAGCCTTCGGCGAGCAGTACGTC.

This clonotype was counted a few times. CDR3 DNA sequence: TGTGCCAGCAGTGAATGGGGGGGACTAGCGGGAGGGGGCTCCTACGAGCAGTACGTC. Protein sequence: CASSEWGGLAGGGSYEQYV. The chain has TRBV6-1 and TRBJ2-7, with 16 bases lining up with TRBD2. The CDR3 is made up of 19 amino acids. The germline CDR1 and CDR2 sequences are MNHNS and SASEGT. V lost 2 bases, J lost 0 bases, and 7 bases stayed unmatched.

The chain is built from TRBV7-8 and TRBJ2-2; TRBD2 might be the D (7 bases). Trimming left V 1 base short and J 7 bases short, with 13 bases between. This CDR3 contains 15 residues. Germline V gene sequence: CDR1 SGHVS, CDR2 FQNEAQ. CDR3 nucleotide sequence: TGTGCCAGCAGCTTAGGGGGGGGCCAGGACGGGGAGCTGTTTTTT. It is translated as CASSLGGGQDGELFF. The full variable domain, completed using reference TRBV7-8 and TRBJ2-2, is GAGVSQSPRYKVAKRGQDVALRCDPISGHVSLFWYQQALGQGPEFLTYFQNEAQLDKSGLPSDRFFAERPEGSVSTLKIQRTQQEDSAVYLCASSLGGGQDGELFFGEGSRLTVL.

This CDR3 is CAIRVGQFTGELFF. For the CDR3, the DNA is TGTGCCATCAGGGTGGGACAGTTCACCGGGGAGCTGTTTTTT. The chain combines TRBV10-3 with TRBJ2-2, with 7 bases aligning to TRBD1. Trimming at V came to 6 bases and at J to 4 bases, leaving 5 bases not matched to a gene. Germline V gene data show CDR1 as ENHRY and CDR2 as SYGVKD. The CDR3 length is 14 residues.